This entry is about one T cell receptor (beta chain). The antigen is not known. Losses at the gene ends were 7 bases for V and 2 bases for J; bases not matched to a gene: 4. The germline gives CDR1 LNHDA, CDR2 SQIVND (reference sequence). This CDR3 comprises 13 residues. This sample stems from a study of cytomegalovirus exposure and HLA in healthy donors. Broader study findings: High specificity and sensitivity for cytomegalovirus status were reported for the classifier.

A multiplex PCR was run with 60 Vbeta primers and 13 Jbeta primers. Measured with immunoSEQ multiplex PCR; TCRdb has only the in-frame clones, and not every one. The sample carries hundreds of thousands of clones, around nine tenths recorded once. The clonotype originates from a young woman in good health and CMV-seronegative. Sequenced input: PBMCs. The chain uses TRBV19 and TRBJ1-2; 7 bases agree with TRBD1. CDR3 sequence: CASTLGQNYGYTF. As DNA, the CDR3 is TGTGCCAGTACCTTGGGACAGAACTATGGCTACACCTTC.